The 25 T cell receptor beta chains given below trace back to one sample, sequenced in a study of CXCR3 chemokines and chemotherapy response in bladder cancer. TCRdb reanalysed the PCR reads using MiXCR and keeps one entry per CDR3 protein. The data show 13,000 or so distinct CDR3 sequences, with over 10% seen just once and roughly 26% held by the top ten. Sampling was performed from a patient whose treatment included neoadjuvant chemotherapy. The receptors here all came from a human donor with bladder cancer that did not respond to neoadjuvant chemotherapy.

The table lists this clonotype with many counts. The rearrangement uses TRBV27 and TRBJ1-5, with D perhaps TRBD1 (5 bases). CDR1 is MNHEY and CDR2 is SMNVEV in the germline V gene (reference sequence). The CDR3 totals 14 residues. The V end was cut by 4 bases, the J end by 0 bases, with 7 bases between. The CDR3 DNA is TGTGCCAGCAGTTGGGGGGATAGCAATCAGCCCCAGCATTTT. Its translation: CASSWGDSNQPQHF.

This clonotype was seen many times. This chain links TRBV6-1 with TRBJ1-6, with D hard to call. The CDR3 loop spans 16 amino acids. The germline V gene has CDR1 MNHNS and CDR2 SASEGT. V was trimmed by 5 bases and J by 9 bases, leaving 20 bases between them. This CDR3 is CASSIITAFPFSPLHF. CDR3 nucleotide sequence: TGTGCCAGCAGTATCATCACGGCCTTTCCTTTTTCACCCCTCCACTTT.

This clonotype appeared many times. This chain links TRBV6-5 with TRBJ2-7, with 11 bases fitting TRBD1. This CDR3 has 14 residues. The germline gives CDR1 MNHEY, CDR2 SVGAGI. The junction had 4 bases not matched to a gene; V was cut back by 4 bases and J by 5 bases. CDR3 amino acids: CASSSGQGANEQYF. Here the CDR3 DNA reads TGTGCCAGCAGTTCAGGACAGGGGGCAAACGAGCAGTACTTC.

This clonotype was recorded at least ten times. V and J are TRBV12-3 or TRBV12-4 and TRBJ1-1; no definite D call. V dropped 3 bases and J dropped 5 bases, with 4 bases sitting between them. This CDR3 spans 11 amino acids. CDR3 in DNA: TGTGCCAGCAGTTTTGGGACTGAAGCTTTCTTT. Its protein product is CASSFGTEAFF.

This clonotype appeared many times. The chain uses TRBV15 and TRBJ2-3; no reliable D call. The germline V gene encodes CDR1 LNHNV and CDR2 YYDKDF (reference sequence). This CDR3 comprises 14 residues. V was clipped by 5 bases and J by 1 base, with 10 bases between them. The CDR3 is CATSGIRGTDTQYF. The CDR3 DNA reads TGTGCCACCAGCGGGATACGGGGCACAGATACGCAGTATTTT.

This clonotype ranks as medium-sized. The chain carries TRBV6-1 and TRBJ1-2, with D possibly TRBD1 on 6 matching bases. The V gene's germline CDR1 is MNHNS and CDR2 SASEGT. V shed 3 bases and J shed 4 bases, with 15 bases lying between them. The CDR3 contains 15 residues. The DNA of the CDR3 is TGTGCCAGCAGTGACACAGGGCTGTGGGGCTATGGCTACACCTTC. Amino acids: CASSDTGLWGYGYTF.

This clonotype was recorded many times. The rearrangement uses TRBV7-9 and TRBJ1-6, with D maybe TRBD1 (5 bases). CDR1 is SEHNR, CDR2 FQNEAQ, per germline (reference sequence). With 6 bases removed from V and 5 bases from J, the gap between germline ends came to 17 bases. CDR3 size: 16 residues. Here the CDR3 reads CASRKVGEWNNSPLHF. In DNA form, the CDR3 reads TGTGCCAGCAGGAAGGTGGGGGAATGGAATAATTCACCCCTCCACTTT.

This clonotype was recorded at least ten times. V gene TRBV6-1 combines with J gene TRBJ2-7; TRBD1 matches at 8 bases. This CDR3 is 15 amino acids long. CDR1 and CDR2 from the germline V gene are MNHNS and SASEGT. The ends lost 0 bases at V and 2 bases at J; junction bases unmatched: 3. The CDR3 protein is CASSEAGTGPYEQYF. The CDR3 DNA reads TGTGCCAGCAGTGAAGCGGGGACAGGCCCCTACGAGCAGTACTTC.

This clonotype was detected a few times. CDR3 in amino acids: CASSLYWTRTYEQYF. CDR3 DNA: TGTGCCAGCAGCTTGTATTGGACAAGAACCTACGAGCAGTACTTC. The gene calls are TRBV5-5 and TRBJ2-7; TRBD1 is a possible D gene (5 bases). Germline-derived CDR1 and CDR2 are SGHKS and YYEKEE (reference sequence). V lost 1 base and J lost 2, with 13 bases in between. The CDR3 sequence is 15 residues long.

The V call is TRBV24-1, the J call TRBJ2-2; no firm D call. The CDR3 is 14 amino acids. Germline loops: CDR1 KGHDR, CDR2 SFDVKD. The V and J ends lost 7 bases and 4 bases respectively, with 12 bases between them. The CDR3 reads CATSLGGVTGELFF. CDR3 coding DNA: TGTGCCACCAGCCTCGGTGGAGTCACCGGGGAGCTGTTTTTT.

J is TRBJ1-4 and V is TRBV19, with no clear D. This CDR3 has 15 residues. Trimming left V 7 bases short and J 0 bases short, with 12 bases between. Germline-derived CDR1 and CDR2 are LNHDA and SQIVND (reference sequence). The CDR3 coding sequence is TGTGCCAGTACCCAGACGCCTTCAACTAATGAAAAACTGTTTTTT. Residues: CASTQTPSTNEKLFF.

In DNA, the CDR3 is TGTGCCAGCAGGTGGACAGGGGGCGACTATGGCTACACCTTC. Translation: CASRWTGGDYGYTF. The V call is TRBV12-3 or TRBV12-4, the J call TRBJ1-2; 11 positions agree with TRBD1. The CDR3 extends over 14 amino acids. The J segment lost 3 bases and the V segment lost 6 bases, leaving 3 bases of the junction unmatched.

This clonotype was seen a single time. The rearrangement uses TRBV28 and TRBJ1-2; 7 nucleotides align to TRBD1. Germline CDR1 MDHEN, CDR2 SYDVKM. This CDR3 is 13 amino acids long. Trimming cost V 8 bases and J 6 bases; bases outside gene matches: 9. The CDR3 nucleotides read TGTGCCAGCGAGTTACAGGGGAGGAATGGCTACACCTTC. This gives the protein CASELQGRNGYTF.

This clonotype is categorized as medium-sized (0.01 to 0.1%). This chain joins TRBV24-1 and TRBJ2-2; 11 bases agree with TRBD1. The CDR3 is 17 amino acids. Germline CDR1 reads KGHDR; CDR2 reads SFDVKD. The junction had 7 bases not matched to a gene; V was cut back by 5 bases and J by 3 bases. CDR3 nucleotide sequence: TGTGCCACCAGTGGGATTCCGGGACAGGGGGACACCGGGGAGCTGTTTTTT. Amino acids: CATSGIPGQGDTGELFF.

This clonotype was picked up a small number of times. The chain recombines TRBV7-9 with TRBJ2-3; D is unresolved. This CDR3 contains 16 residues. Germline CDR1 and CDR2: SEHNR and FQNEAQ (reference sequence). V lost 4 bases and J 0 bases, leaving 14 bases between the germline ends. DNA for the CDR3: TGTGCCAGCAGCTCGTATCCTCTAGTGAGCACAGATACGCAGTATTTT. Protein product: CASSSYPLVSTDTQYF. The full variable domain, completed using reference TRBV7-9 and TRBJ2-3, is DTGVSQNPRHKITKRGQNVTFRCDPISEHNRLYWYRQTLGQGPEFLTYFQNEAQLEKSRLLSDRFSAERPKGSFSTLEIQRTEQGDSAMYLCASSSYPLVSTDTQYFGPGTRLTVL.

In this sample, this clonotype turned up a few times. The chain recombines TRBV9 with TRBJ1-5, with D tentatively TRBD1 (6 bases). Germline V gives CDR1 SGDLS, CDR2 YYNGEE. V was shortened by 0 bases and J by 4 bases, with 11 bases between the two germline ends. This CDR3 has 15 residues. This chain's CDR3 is CASSVEGVPNQPQHF. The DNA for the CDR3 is TGTGCCAGCAGCGTAGAGGGGGTTCCTAATCAGCCCCAGCATTTT.

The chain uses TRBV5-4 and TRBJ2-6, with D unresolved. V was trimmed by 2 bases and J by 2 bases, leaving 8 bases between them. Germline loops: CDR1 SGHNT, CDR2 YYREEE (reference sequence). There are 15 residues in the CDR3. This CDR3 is CASSFPVTGANVLTF. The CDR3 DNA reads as TGTGCCAGCAGCTTCCCCGTAACTGGGGCCAACGTCCTGACTTTC. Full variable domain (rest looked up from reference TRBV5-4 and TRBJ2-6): ETGVTQSPTHLIKTRGQQVTLRCSSQSGHNTVSWYQQALGQGPQFIFQYYREEENGRGNFPPRFSGLQFPNYSSELNVNALELDDSALYLCASSFPVTGANVLTFGAGSRLTVL.

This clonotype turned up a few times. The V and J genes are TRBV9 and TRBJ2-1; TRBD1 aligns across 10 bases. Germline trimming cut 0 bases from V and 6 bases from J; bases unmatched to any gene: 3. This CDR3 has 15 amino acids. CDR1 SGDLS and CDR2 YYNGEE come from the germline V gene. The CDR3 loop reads CASSVAGQGINEQFF. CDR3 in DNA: TGTGCCAGCAGCGTAGCGGGACAGGGGATCAATGAGCAGTTCTTC. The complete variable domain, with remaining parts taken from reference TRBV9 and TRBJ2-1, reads DSGVTQTPKHLITATGQRVTLRCSPRSGDLSVYWYQQSLDQGLQFLIQYYNGEERAKGNILERFSAQQFPDLHSELNLSSLELGDSALYFCASSVAGQGINEQFFGPGTRLTVL.

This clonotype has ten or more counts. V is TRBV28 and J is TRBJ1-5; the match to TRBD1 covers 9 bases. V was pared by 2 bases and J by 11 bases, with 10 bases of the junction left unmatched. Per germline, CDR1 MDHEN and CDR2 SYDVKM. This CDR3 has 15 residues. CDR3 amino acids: CASSLIGTGSAAQHF. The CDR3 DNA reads TGTGCCAGCAGTTTAATTGGGACAGGGTCAGCAGCCCAGCATTTT.

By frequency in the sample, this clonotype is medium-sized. In DNA form, the CDR3 reads TGTGCCAGCCAAACGGCCCCCAGCTCCTACAATGAGCAGTTCTTC. It codes for CASQTAPSSYNEQFF. The gene calls are TRBV19 and TRBJ2-1; D not certain. Trimming left V 9 bases short and J 0 bases short, with 15 bases between. The V gene's germline CDR1 is LNHDA and CDR2 SQIVND (reference sequence). This CDR3 region has 15 residues.

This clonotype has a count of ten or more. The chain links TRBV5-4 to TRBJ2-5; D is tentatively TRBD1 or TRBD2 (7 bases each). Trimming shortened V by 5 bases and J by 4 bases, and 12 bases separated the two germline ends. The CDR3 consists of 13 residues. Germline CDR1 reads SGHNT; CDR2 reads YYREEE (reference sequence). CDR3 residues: CASSRGDRETQYF. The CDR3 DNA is TGTGCCAGCAGTCGGGGGGACAGAGAGACCCAGTACTTC.

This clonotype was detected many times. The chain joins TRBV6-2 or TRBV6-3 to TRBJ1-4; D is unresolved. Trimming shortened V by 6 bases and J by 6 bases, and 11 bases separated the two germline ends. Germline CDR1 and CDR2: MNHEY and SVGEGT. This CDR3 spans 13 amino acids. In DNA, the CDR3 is TGTGCCAGCAGGCGAACGGGTGATGAAAAACTGTTTTTT. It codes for CASRRTGDEKLFF.

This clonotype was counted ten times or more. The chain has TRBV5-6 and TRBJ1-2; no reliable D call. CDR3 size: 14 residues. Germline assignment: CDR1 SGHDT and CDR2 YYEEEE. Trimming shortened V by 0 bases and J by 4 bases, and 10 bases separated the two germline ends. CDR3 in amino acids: CASSLARPAYGYTF. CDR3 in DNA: TGTGCCAGCAGCTTGGCCAGGCCGGCCTATGGCTACACCTTC.

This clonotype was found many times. CDR3 sequence reads: CASSLGGGANNEQFF. CDR3 bases: TGTGCCAGCAGCCTCGGGGGGGGGGCAAACAATGAGCAGTTCTTC. This chain uses TRBV11-1 with TRBJ2-1, with TRBD2 matching 8 bases. The ends lost 5 bases at V and 5 bases at J; junction bases unmatched: 8. Germline lookup yields CDR1 SGHAT and CDR2 FQDESV (reference sequence). The CDR3 spans 15 residues.

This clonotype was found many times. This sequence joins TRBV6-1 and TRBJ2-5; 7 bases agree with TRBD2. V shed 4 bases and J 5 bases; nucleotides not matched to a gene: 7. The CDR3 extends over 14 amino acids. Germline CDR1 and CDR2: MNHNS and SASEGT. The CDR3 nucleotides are TGTGCCAGCAGTGCGTTTGCCGGGGGGGAGACCCAGTACTTC. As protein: CASSAFAGGETQYF.